This record covers a single TCR beta chain. What it recognizes is unknown. The sample comes from a study of T cell responses to AZD1222 COVID-19 vaccine. Looking at the study overall: Whether given at about 4 or about 12 weeks, second doses were pooled. Study-level findings and limits: Baseline antibody screening turned up just 6 or 7 seropositive AZD1222 recipients. The donors showed a predominance of white British ancestry and of females, with possible underestimation of clonal diversity. Unmutated regions of variants are reportedly targeted by nearly half of spike-specific TCRs.

The CDR3 has 13 amino acids. Losses at the gene ends were 3 bases for V and 7 bases for J; bases not matched to a gene: 8. Germline CDR1 SQVTM, CDR2 ANQGSEA. Sequenced by immunoSEQ multiplex PCR; TCRdb stores in-frame clones only, minus some. The repertoire has around 100,000 clones, about four fifths of them found once; the top ten carry 9.4%. The chain recombines TRBV29-1 with TRBJ1-1, with TRBD1 identical over 7 bases. This sample comprised peripheral blood, obtained on day 0 of AZD1222 vaccination. The clonotype originates from an adult in good health. The CDR3 here is CSVDRVAGGEAFF. The CDR3 nucleotides are TGCAGCGTTGATAGGGTGGCAGGGGGTGAAGCTTTCTTT.